Listed below are T cell receptor beta chains from one sample, sequenced in a study of CD8 T cells in Susac syndrome. MiXCR was run by TCRdb on the immunoSEQ multiplex PCR reads, yielding one entry per CDR3 protein. The data contain 95,000 to 150,000 distinct CDR3 sequences, roughly 95% of them seen just once; the ten biggest clones take up less than 0.15%. The sample comprised CD4+ T cells from PBMCs. These receptor sequences come from a human donor with Susac syndrome. Each CDR3 is given with its conserved first and last residue. D genes are given only for firm matches. The size of a clone is reported for some rows only, either as once, few or many, or as a class for expanded clones.

size	V	length	D	J	DNA	CDR3
-	TRBV27	14	-	TRBJ2-7	TGTGCCAGCAGTTTCATGCGGGGCTCCTACGAGCAGTACTTC	CASSFMRGSYEQYF
once	TRBV11-1	16	-	TRBJ2-1	TGTGCCAGCAGCCGGACAGGTGGGACTTTCTACAATGAGCAGTTCTTC	CASSRTGGTFYNEQFF
-	TRBV7-2	15	TRBD2	TRBJ2-1	TGTGCCAGCAGCTTAGTGTCGGGAGGTGGGGATGAGCAGTTCTTC	CASSLVSGGGDEQFF
-	TRBV27	14	-	TRBJ2-7	TGTGCCAGCAGACCTCGCTGGGATTCCTACGAGCAGTACTTC	CASRPRWDSYEQYF
-	TRBV5-6	15	-	TRBJ2-4	TGTGCCAGCAGCTTTACGGCCCTAGCCAAAAACATTCAGTACTTC	CASSFTALAKNIQYF
-	TRBV20-1	13	-	TRBJ1-2	TGCAGTGCGTCTCAGGGGAAGGGCTATGGCTACACCTTC	CSASQGKGYGYTF
-	TRBV14	11	-	TRBJ2-5	TGTGCCAGCAGCCAAGTACGGGCCCAGTACTTC	CASSQVRAQYF
-	TRBV6-2/TRBV6-3	15	TRBD1	TRBJ2-7	TGTGCCAGCAGTTACTCGAAGCGACAGGGCTACGAGCAGTACTTC	CASSYSKRQGYEQYF
-	TRBV29-1	18	TRBD2	TRBJ2-2	TGCAGCGCCCGTATATTACTAGCGGGAGCCGCGAACACCGGGGAGCTGTTTTTT	CSARILLAGAANTGELFF
-	TRBV9	15	TRBD1	TRBJ1-1	TGTGCCAGCAGCGTAGACTCGACGTGGAGGGGACAGGCTTTCTTT	CASSVDSTWRGQAFF
-	TRBV30	13	-	TRBJ1-1	TGTGCCTGGAGTGTAACCCCGAACACTGAAGCTTTCTTT	CAWSVTPNTEAFF
-	TRBV5-1	14	-	TRBJ2-2	TGTGCCAGCAGTTTAGGGTTGAACACCGGGGAGCTGTTTTTT	CASSLGLNTGELFF
-	TRBV7-9	16	TRBD1	TRBJ1-3	TGTGCCAGCAGCATAAACAGGGGGCTTTTTTGGGACACCATATATTTT	CASSINRGLFWDTIYF
-	TRBV5-6	14	-	TRBJ2-2	TGTGCCAGCAGCTTGGTACAGTTTGTCGGGGAGCTGTTTTTT	CASSLVQFVGELFF
-	TRBV7-9	13	-	TRBJ2-7	TGTGCCAGCAGCCAAGCCTCCCTCTACGAGCAGTACTTC	CASSQASLYEQYF
-	TRBV20-1	15	-	TRBJ2-1	TGCAGTGCTAGAGTCCCTAGGGGGGTGCACAATGAGCAGTTCTTC	CSARVPRGVHNEQFF
-	TRBV10-3	14	-	TRBJ1-5	TGTGCCATCAGTGAGTCGAAGGTGGATCAGCCCCAGCATTTT	CAISESKVDQPQHF
-	TRBV7-2	16	TRBD2	TRBJ2-5	TGTGCCAGCAGCTTTGGACTAGCGGGAGTATGGGAGACCCAGTACTTC	CASSFGLAGVWETQYF
-	TRBV2	15	-	TRBJ2-6	TGTGCCAGCAGTGTAGGCCAGGCTGGGGCCAACGTCCTGACTTTC	CASSVGQAGANVLTF
-	TRBV28	13	-	TRBJ2-5	TGTGCCAGCACCTCTACCGACAGGTTATTCCCGTACTTC	CASTSTDRLFPYF
-	TRBV7-6	13	-	TRBJ1-1	TGTGCCAGCAGCTTAGCGGAGAACACTGAAGCTTTCTTT	CASSLAENTEAFF
-	TRBV6-5	11	-	TRBJ2-3	TGTGCCAGCAGTTTCAGAGATACGCAGTATTTT	CASSFRDTQYF
-	TRBV20-1	15	-	TRBJ2-4	TGCAGTGCGCATTCAGGGGTGCGGGCCAAAAACATTCAGTACTTC	CSAHSGVRAKNIQYF
-	TRBV5-4	13	-	TRBJ2-7	TGTGCCAGCAGCTTCAGCAGGAACTACGAGCAGTACTTC	CASSFSRNYEQYF
-	TRBV24-1	15	-	TRBJ1-5	TGTGCCACCAGTGACCCCACGGATAGCAATCAGCCCCAGCATTTT	CATSDPTDSNQPQHF
-	TRBV18	15	-	TRBJ2-7	TGTGCCAGCTCCCCTACGACGGGGGGCGCGGACGAGCAGTACTTC	CASSPTTGGADEQYF
-	TRBV7-2	14	TRBD1	TRBJ1-2	TGTGCCAGCAGCTTTGACAGGGGGGATTATGGCTACACCTTC	CASSFDRGDYGYTF
-	TRBV6-6	14	-	TRBJ1-4	TGTGCCAGCAGTTACAGGGAGAGTAATGAAAAACTGTTTTTT	CASSYRESNEKLFF
-	TRBV7-2	15	-	TRBJ1-5	TGTGCCAGCAGCTCCGGACAGAATCCTAATCAGCCCCAGCATTTT	CASSSGQNPNQPQHF
-	TRBV20-1	15	TRBD2	TRBJ2-1	TGCAGTGCCCCCTTAAGCGGGGTCACCTACAATGAGCAGTTCTTC	CSAPLSGVTYNEQFF
-	TRBV4-2	15	-	TRBJ2-1	TGTGCCAGCAGCCAAGAAGGGAGCGGATACAATGAGCAGTTCTTC	CASSQEGSGYNEQFF
-	TRBV16	13	-	TRBJ1-5	TGTGCCAGCAGCCAATCCCAGAATCAGCCCCAGCATTTT	CASSQSQNQPQHF
-	TRBV29-1	12	-	TRBJ2-1	TGCAGCGTAACCAACCTAAGGAATGAGCAGTTCTTC	CSVTNLRNEQFF
-	TRBV25-1	14	-	TRBJ2-7	TGTGCCAGCAGTGAATCGGGGCGGGGCTACGAGCAGTACTTC	CASSESGRGYEQYF
-	TRBV7-2	15	TRBD2	TRBJ2-7	TGTGCCAGCAGCTTTTTTAGCGGGAGTTCCTACGAGCAGTACTTC	CASSFFSGSSYEQYF
-	TRBV4-3	13	-	TRBJ2-1	TGCGCCAGCAGCCTGACAGCCTTGAATGAGCAGTTCTTC	CASSLTALNEQFF
-	TRBV29-1	15	-	TRBJ2-1	TGCAGCGTTGAAGGTACGGGAGCGTCCTACAATGAGCAGTTCTTC	CSVEGTGASYNEQFF
-	TRBV7-2	16	TRBD1	TRBJ2-1	TGTGCCAGCAGCATGTTTCGGGACAGGGCCTACAATGAGCAGTTCTTC	CASSMFRDRAYNEQFF
-	TRBV20-1	14	TRBD1	TRBJ2-1	TGCAGTGCAACCAAGAGACAGGGGTACAATGAGCAGTTCTTC	CSATKRQGYNEQFF
-	TRBV10-3	15	-	TRBJ2-5	TGTGCCATCAGAGAGACAGTCCACCGGATAGAGACCCAGTACTTC	CAIRETVHRIETQYF
-	TRBV2	14	-	TRBJ2-1	TGTGCCAGCAAGGAGCGGGTCTCCTACAATGAGCAGTTCTTC	CASKERVSYNEQFF
-	TRBV3-1	16	-	TRBJ1-5	TGTGCCAGCAGCCAAGGGTCCCCGGTCGGCAATCAGCCCCAGCATTTT	CASSQGSPVGNQPQHF
-	TRBV20-1	10	-	TRBJ2-7	TGCAGTGCTAGTTCTGGCGAGCAGTACTTC	CSASSGEQYF
-	TRBV29-1	15	-	TRBJ2-1	TGCAGCGTCTACCTTCTCGGACAGTCCTACAATGAGCAGTTCTTC	CSVYLLGQSYNEQFF
-	TRBV6-5	13	-	TRBJ2-4	TGTGCCAGCAGTTACGCCTCCGACAGGTCAAGGCACTTC	CASSYASDRSRHF
-	TRBV29-1	12	-	TRBJ1-2	TGCAGCGCTGCATTGGGACCGAATGGCTACACCTTC	CSAALGPNGYTF
-	TRBV7-2	17	TRBD1	TRBJ2-3	TGTGCCAGCAGCTTCAGGACAGGGGGCGAGTTAACAGATACGCAGTATTTT	CASSFRTGGELTDTQYF
-	TRBV10-3	13	-	TRBJ1-2	TGTGCCATCAGCGCCGGGACACCAGATGGCTACACCTTC	CAISAGTPDGYTF
-	TRBV5-1	13	-	TRBJ2-2	TGCGCCAGCAGCTTGGAACAAGCCGGGGAGCTGTTTTTT	CASSLEQAGELFF